This T cell receptor (beta chain) was sequenced in a study of human T cells and chemical hapten exposure. This clonotype was observed at least ten times. The library tagged each cDNA molecule with unique molecular identifiers. One entry per CDR3 protein results from TCRdb running MiXCR on the RACE reads. Among more than 50,000 distinct CDR3 sequences listed, 5.5% to 7.5% were seen once. The V and J ends lost 6 bases and 5 bases respectively, with 13 bases between them. The CDR3 extends over 13 amino acids. Germline-derived CDR1 and CDR2 are MNHEY and SVGAGI. Time point here: pre-sensitization, week 0. Treatment described: therapeutic diphenylcyclopropenone sensitization with weekly scalp DPC. Blood sampling preceded each patch test application.

The receptor's source is a woman aged 25 to 39 with alopecia areata. Some clones in this sample may be carry-over from other donors' samples. The chain joins TRBV6-5 to TRBJ1-1, with D perhaps matching TRBD1 (6 bases). The material was whole blood, obtained in connection with sensitization to the hapten diphenylcyclopropenone (DPC). The CDR3 loop reads CASRGTDRTEAFF. The CDR3 DNA follows: TGTGCCAGCAGAGGAACCGACAGGACTGAAGCTTTCTTT.